The TCR beta chain described here comes from a study of blood T cell repertoires in COVID-19. Study processing details: By means of reference gene primer amplification, nucleated cell counts were estimated. Sequencing was performed with immunoSEQ multiplex PCR; in TCRdb, only in-frame clones are kept and a portion is missing. The V and J calls and clone size were taken over from that table, and D and trimming were inferred from the DNA. The sample consists of approximately 340,000 clones, around 80% of them appearing once. This receptor was taken from a man in his thirties or forties with active or convalescent COVID-19. Material: peripheral blood.

The CDR3 here is CSARTNGGGQQYF. The CDR3, as DNA: TGCAGCGCTAGGACAAACGGGGGTGGGCAGCAGTACTTC. V and J are TRBV29-1 and TRBJ2-7, with a tentative D call TRBD2 (6 bases). Germline loops: CDR1 SQVTM, CDR2 ANQGSEA. This CDR3 region has 13 residues. V was cut by 7 bases and J by 8 bases, with 21 bases left in between.